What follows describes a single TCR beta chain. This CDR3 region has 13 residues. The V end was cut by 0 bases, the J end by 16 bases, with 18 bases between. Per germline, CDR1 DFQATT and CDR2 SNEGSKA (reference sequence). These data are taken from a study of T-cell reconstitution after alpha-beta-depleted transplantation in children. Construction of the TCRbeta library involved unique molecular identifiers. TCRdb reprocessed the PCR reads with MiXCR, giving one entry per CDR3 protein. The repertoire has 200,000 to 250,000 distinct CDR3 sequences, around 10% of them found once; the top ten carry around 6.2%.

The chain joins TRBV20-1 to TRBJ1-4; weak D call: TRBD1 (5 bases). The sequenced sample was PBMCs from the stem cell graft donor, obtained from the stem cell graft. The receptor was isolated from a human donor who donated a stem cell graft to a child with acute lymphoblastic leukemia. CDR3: CSAREGPGAGSFF. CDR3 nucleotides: TGCAGTGCTAGAGAGGGGCCTGGGGCAGGGTCGTTTTTT.